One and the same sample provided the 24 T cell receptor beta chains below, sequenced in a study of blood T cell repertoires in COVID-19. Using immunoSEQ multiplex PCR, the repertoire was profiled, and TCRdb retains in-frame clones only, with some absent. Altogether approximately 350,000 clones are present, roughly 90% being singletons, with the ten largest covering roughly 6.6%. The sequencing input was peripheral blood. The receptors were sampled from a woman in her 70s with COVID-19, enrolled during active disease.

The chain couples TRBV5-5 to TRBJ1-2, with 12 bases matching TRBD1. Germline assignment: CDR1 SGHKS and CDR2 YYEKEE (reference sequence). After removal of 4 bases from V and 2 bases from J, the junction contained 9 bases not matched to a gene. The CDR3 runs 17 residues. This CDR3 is CASSPPWDRGPNYGYTF. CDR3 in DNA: TGTGCCAGCAGCCCCCCTTGGGACAGGGGGCCGAACTATGGCTACACCTTC.

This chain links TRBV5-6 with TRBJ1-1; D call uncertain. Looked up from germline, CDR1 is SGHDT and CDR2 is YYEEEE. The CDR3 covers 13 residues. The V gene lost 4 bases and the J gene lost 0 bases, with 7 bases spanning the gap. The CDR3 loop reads CASSSALNTEAFF. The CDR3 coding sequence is TGTGCCAGCAGCAGCGCCTTGAACACTGAAGCTTTCTTT.

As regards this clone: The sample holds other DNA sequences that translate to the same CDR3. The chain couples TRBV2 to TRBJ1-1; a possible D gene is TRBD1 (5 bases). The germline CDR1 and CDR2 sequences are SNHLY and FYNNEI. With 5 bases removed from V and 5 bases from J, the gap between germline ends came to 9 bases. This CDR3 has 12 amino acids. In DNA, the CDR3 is TGTGCCAGCAGTCCGGGGGGGACTGAAGCTTTCTTT. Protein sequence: CASSPGGTEAFF.

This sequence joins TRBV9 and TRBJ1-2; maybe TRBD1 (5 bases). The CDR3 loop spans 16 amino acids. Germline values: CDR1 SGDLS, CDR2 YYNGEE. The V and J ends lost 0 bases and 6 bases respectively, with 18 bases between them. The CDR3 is CASSVEGVPLEDGYTF. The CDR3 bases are TGTGCCAGCAGCGTAGAAGGGGTCCCCCTCGAGGATGGCTACACCTTC.

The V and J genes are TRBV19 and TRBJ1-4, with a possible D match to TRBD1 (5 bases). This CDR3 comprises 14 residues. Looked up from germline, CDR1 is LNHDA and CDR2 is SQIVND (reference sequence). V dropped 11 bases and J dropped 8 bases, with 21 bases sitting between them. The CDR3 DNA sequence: TGTGCCTCCTATCCTGGGGGGGGAGAAGAAAAACTGTTTTTT. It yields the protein CASYPGGGEEKLFF.

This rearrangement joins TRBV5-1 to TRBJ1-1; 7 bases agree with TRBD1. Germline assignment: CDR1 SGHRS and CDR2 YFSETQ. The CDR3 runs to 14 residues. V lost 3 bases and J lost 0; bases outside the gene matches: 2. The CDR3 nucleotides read TGCGCCAGCAGCTCGGGACAGCTGAACACTGAAGCTTTCTTT. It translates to CASSSGQLNTEAFF.

In DNA form, the CDR3 reads TGTGCCAGCAGCCCGACAGCCCCTGTCTATGGCTACACCTTC. This translates into CASSPTAPVYGYTF. V and J are TRBV5-6 and TRBJ1-2; the D gene is possibly TRBD1 (5 bases). CDR1 is SGHDT and CDR2 is YYEEEE in the germline V gene. With 4 bases removed from V and 4 bases from J, the gap between germline ends came to 14 bases. The CDR3 totals 14 residues.

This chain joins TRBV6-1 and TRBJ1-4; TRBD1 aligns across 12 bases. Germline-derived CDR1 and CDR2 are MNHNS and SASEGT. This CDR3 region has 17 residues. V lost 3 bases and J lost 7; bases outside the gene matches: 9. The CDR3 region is CASSDRDRGQWGEKLFF. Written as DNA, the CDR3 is TGTGCCAGCAGTGACCGGGACAGGGGGCAGTGGGGTGAAAAACTGTTTTTT.

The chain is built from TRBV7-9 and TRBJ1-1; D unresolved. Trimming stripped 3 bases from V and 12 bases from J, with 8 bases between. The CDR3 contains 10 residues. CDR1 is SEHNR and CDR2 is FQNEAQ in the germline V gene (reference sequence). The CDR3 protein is CASSLGGTFF. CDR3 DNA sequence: TGTGCCAGCAGCTTGGGAGGGACTTTCTTT.

CDR3 loop: CAFSGGVPDTQYF. CDR3 nucleotide sequence: TGTGCCTTTAGCGGGGGGGTTCCAGATACGCAGTATTTT. This rearrangement joins TRBV30 to TRBJ2-3; 11 nucleotides agree with TRBD2. Germline CDR1 and CDR2: GTSNPN and SVGIG (reference sequence). The CDR3 runs to 13 residues. The trim removed 7 bases at V and 4 bases at J, leaving 4 bases unmatched. Full variable domain (missing parts from reference TRBV30 and TRBJ2-3): SQTIHQWPATLVQPVGSPLSLECTVEGTSNPNLYWYRQAAGRGLQLLFYSVGIGQISSEVPQNLSASRPQDRQFILSSKKLLLSDSGFYLCAFSGGVPDTQYFGPGTRLTVL.

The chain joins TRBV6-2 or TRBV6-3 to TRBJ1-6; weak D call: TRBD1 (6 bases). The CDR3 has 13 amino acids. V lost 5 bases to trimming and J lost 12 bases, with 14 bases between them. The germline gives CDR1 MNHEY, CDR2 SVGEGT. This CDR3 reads CASSKWDTLPLHF. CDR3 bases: TGTGCCAGCAGTAAATGGGACACCTTACCCCTCCACTTT.

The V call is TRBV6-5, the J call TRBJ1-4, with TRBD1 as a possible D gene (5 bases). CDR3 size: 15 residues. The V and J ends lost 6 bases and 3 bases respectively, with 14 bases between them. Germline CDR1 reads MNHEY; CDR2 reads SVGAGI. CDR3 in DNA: TGTGCCAGCAGCGATACGGGGGGGGCTAATGAAAAACTGTTTTTT. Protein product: CASSDTGGANEKLFF.

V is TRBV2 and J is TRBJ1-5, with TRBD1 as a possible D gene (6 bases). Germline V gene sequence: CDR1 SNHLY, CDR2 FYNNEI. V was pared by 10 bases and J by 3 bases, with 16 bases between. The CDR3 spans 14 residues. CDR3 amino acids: CATSTWDTNQPQHF. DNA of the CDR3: TGTGCCACTTCCACATGGGACACCAATCAGCCCCAGCATTTT.

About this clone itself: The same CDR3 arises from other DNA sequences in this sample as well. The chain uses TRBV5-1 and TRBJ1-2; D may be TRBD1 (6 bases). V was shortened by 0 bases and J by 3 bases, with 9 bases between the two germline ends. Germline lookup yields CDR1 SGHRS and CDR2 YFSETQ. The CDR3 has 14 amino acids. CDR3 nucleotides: TGCGCCAGCAGCTTGGGTCGACAGGACTATGGCTACACCTTC. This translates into CASSLGRQDYGYTF.

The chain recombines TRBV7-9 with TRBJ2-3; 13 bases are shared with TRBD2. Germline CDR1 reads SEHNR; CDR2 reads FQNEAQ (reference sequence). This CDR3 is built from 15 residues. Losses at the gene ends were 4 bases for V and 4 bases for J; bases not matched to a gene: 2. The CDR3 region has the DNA TGTGCCAGCAGCTCCACTAGCGGGGGGGCAGATACGCAGTATTTT. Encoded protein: CASSSTSGGADTQYF.

The CDR3 sequence is CASGVGVAYEQYF. For the CDR3, the DNA is TGCGCCAGCGGGGTCGGGGTAGCCTACGAGCAGTACTTC. This sequence joins TRBV10-2 and TRBJ2-7; possible D gene TRBD2, 5 bases. V was trimmed by 8 bases and J by 2 bases, leaving 13 bases between them. The CDR3 runs to 13 residues. Germline CDR1 WSHSY, CDR2 SAAADI.

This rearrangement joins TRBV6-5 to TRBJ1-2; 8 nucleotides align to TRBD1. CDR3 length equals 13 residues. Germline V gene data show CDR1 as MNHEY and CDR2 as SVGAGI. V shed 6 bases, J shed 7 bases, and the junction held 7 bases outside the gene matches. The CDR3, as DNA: TGTGCCAGCAGGCCGGGACAGGCATCTGGCTACACCTTC. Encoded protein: CASRPGQASGYTF.

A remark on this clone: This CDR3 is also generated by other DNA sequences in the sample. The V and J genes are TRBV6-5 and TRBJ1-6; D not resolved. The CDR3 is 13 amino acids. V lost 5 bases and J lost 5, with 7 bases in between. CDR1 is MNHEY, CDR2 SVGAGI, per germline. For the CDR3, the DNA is TGTGCCAGCAGTACCCGGGATAATTCACCCCTCCACTTT. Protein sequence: CASSTRDNSPLHF.

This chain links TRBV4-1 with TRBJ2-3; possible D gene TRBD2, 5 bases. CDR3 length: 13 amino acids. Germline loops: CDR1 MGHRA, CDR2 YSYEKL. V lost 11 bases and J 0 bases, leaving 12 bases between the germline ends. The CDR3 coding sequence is TGCGCCTCCATGGGAGCTAGCACAGATACGCAGTATTTT. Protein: CASMGASTDTQYF.

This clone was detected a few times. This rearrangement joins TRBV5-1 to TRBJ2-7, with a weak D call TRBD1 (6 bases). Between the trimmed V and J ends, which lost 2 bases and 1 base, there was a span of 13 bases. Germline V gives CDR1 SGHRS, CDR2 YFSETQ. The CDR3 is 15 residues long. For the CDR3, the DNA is TGCGCCAGCAGCTTAGGGGCCAGGGGTTCCTACGAGCAGTACTTC. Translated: CASSLGARGSYEQYF.

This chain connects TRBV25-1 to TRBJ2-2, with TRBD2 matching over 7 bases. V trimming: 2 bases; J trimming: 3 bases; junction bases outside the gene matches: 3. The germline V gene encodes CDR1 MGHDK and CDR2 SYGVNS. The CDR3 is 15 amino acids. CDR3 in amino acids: CASSEARGDTGELFF. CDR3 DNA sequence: TGTGCCAGCAGTGAAGCACGGGGGGACACCGGGGAGCTGTTTTTT.

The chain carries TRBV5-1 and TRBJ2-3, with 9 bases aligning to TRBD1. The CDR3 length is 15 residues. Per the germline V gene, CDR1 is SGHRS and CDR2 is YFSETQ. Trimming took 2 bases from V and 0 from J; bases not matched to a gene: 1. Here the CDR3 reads CASSFGTGSTDTQYF. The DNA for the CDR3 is TGCGCCAGCAGCTTCGGGACAGGGAGCACAGATACGCAGTATTTT.

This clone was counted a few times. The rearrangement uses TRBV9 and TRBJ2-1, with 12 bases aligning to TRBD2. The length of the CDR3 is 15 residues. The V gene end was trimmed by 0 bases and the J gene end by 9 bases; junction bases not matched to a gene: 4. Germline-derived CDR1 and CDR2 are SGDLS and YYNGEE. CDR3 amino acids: CASSVASGGEGEQFF. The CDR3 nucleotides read TGTGCCAGCAGCGTAGCTAGCGGGGGGGAAGGTGAGCAGTTCTTC.

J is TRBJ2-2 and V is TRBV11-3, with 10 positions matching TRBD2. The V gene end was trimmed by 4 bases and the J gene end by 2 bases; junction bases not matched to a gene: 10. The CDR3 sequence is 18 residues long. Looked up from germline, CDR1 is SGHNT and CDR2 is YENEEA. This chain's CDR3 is CASSWGEGLAANTGELFF. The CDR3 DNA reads TGTGCCAGCAGCTGGGGGGAAGGACTAGCGGCCAACACCGGGGAGCTGTTTTTT.